What follows describes a single T cell receptor (beta chain). Its antigen is undetermined. Trimming left V 4 bases short and J 0 bases short, with 14 bases between. The CDR3 is made up of 16 amino acids. Germline CDR1 and CDR2: MGHRA and YSYEKL. The data are from a study of OX40 agonist ivuxolimab in advanced cancers. Study context: Treatment received earlier with anti-PD-1, anti-PD-L1 or anti-CTLA-4 agents was allowed, and around 40% had some. Study-level results: The CD4+ and CD8+ T cells in the blood had expanded clonally by week 6 at 0.1 to 3.0 mg/kg. There were, on average, more expanded clones in CD8+ T cells than in CD4+.

The repertoire was sequenced with immunoSEQ multiplex PCR; TCRdb's copy has only in-frame clones and lacks some. The table lists over 30,000 clones, roughly 86% of them singletons. The sample in question was CD4+ or CD8+ T cells sorted from blood, obtained in a trial of the OX40 agonist ivuxolimab. The chain recombines TRBV4-1 with TRBJ2-3, with a weak D call TRBD1 (5 bases). The origin of this receptor is an adult with an advanced solid tumor such as melanoma, head and neck, liver or kidney cancer. The CDR3 region has the DNA TGCGCCAGCAGCCCAGGACAACCGCTAAGCACAGATACGCAGTATTTT. This sequence encodes CASSPGQPLSTDTQYF.